The 2 T cell receptor beta chains given below trace back to one sample, sequenced in a study of blood T cell repertoires in COVID-19. Generated by immunoSEQ multiplex PCR, the TCRdb table keeps only in-frame clones and is missing some. The sample has about 130,000 clones; over 70% are singletons. Sequencing input: peripheral blood. The receptors originated from a man at least 80 years old with acute or convalescent COVID-19.

V usage is TRBV4-1 and J usage is TRBJ2-5, with 8 positions matching TRBD1. CDR3 size: 16 residues. The junction had 15 bases not matched to a gene; V was cut back by 5 bases and J by 7 bases. Germline V gene sequence: CDR1 MGHRA, CDR2 YSYEKL. This CDR3 reads CASSKTQGEVAVTQYF. In nucleotides, the CDR3 is TGCGCCAGCAGCAAAACACAGGGGGAGGTAGCGGTGACCCAGTACTTC.

This clone was recorded a few times. The chain carries TRBV30 and TRBJ2-4; D may be TRBD2 (5 bases). Trimming stripped 2 bases from V and 1 base from J, with 12 bases between. The CDR3 runs to 15 residues. Per germline, CDR1 GTSNPN and CDR2 SVGIG (reference sequence). CDR3 DNA sequence: TGTGCCTGGAGTTACGCCGGCGGGGCCAAAAACATTCAGTACTTC. Its protein product is CAWSYAGGAKNIQYF.